The 15 T cell receptor beta chains given below trace back to one sample, sequenced in a study of cytomegalovirus exposure and HLA in healthy donors. PCR primers comprised 60 Vbeta and 13 Jbeta primers. The method was immunoSEQ multiplex PCR; TCRdb's version includes in-frame clones alone and lacks a portion of them. The top ten hold 0.9% to 1.1% of the sample, which has about 160,000 clones, about 80% seen once. Sequenced: PBMCs. The receptor set was obtained from a woman in her 40s in good health and CMV-seronegative.

V is TRBV28 and J is TRBJ2-7, with 9 bases fitting TRBD2. CDR3 size: 16 residues. Germline trimming cut 5 bases from V and 0 bases from J; bases unmatched to any gene: 8. The germline CDR1 and CDR2 sequences are MDHEN and SYDVKM. CDR3 in DNA: TGTGCCAGCAGTCCACTTGGGACTAGCTACTCCTACGAGCAGTACTTC. The encoded protein is CASSPLGTSYSYEQYF.

The V and J genes are TRBV5-1 and TRBJ2-7; D might be TRBD2 (5 bases). The V end was cut by 4 bases, the J end by 7 bases, with 18 bases between. Per the germline V gene, CDR1 is SGHRS and CDR2 is YFSETQ. The CDR3 loop spans 14 amino acids. CDR3 sequence (DNA): TGCGCCAGCAGCAGGGAGCACCCGGACGGGGAGCAGTACTTC. Translation gives CASSREHPDGEQYF.

The chain has TRBV18 and TRBJ2-7; 9 nucleotides line up with TRBD2. Trimming cost V 2 bases and J 5 bases; bases outside gene matches: 16. This CDR3 is 18 amino acids long. CDR1 and CDR2 (germline): KGHSH, LQKENI. In nucleotides, the CDR3 is TGTGCCAGCTCACCAATCGTGAGCGGGGGGCGATTCAAGAACGAGCAGTACTTC. It yields the protein CASSPIVSGGRFKNEQYF. The full variable domain, its missing parts supplied by reference TRBV18 and TRBJ2-7, is NAGVMQNPRHLVRRRGQEARLRCSPMKGHSHVYWYRQLPEEGLKFMVYLQKENIIDESGMPKERFSAEFPKEGPSILRIQQVVRGDSAAYFCASSPIVSGGRFKNEQYFGPGTRLTVT.

V is TRBV5-8 and J is TRBJ2-2, with a possible D match to TRBD2 (6 bases). Germline V lookup: CDR1 SGHTS, CDR2 YDEGEE. Trimming shortened V by 0 bases and J by 4 bases, and 13 bases separated the two germline ends. CDR3 length: 16 residues. This CDR3 is CASSLVSEGGTGELFF. The DNA of the CDR3 is TGTGCCAGCAGCTTGGTTTCGGAGGGCGGCACCGGGGAGCTGTTTTTT.

This chain links TRBV11-3 with TRBJ2-3; D uncertain. Trimming shortened V by 2 bases and J by 4 bases, and 13 bases separated the two germline ends. The CDR3 consists of 15 residues. The germline gives CDR1 SGHNT, CDR2 YENEEA. CDR3: CASSLRSVSPDTQYF. DNA of the CDR3: TGTGCCAGCAGCTTAAGGAGTGTGAGTCCAGATACGCAGTATTTT.

The chain joins TRBV7-6 to TRBJ1-5, with D possibly matching TRBD1 (6 bases). The CDR3 has 15 amino acids. V dropped 2 bases and J dropped 4 bases, with 12 bases sitting between them. CDR1 and CDR2 from the germline V gene are SGHVS and FNYEAQ. The CDR3 nucleotides read TGTGCCAGCAGCTTATCCACAGGGCCGAATCAGCCCCAGCATTTT. Its translation: CASSLSTGPNQPQHF.

The count of this clone is one. The chain carries TRBV11-3 and TRBJ2-2; D might be TRBD1 (5 bases). The V gene's germline CDR1 is SGHNT and CDR2 YENEEA. The CDR3 length is 13 residues. V was pared by 3 bases and J by 6 bases, with 8 bases between. The CDR3 loop is CASSFQGAGELFF. The CDR3 coding sequence is TGTGCCAGCAGCTTCCAGGGTGCCGGGGAGCTGTTTTTT.

This chain links TRBV14 with TRBJ2-4, with D perhaps matching TRBD1 (5 bases). The CDR3 is made up of 12 amino acids. V was clipped by 1 base and J by 15 bases, with 13 bases between them. CDR1 is SGHDN, CDR2 FVKESK, per germline. Written as DNA, the CDR3 is TGTGCCAGCAGCCAAGGCAGACAGTTGGCGTACTTC. Amino acid sequence: CASSQGRQLAYF.

This chain joins TRBV27 and TRBJ1-2; 7 positions agree with TRBD1. Germline V CDR1 and CDR2: MNHEY, SMNVEV (reference sequence). There are 14 residues in the CDR3. J gave up 3 bases and V 8 bases, and 9 bases lay outside the gene matches. CDR3 sequence reads: CASGSSGGYYGYTF. CDR3 sequence (DNA): TGTGCCAGCGGATCTTCAGGGGGGTACTATGGCTACACCTTC.

The rearrangement links TRBV5-1 to TRBJ1-1; possible D gene TRBD1, 6 bases. This CDR3 is built from 12 residues. V dropped 5 bases and J dropped 11 bases, with 16 bases sitting between them. The germline gives CDR1 SGHRS, CDR2 YFSETQ. The CDR3 here is CASSAALTGAFF. Here the CDR3 DNA reads TGCGCCAGCAGTGCGGCCCTAACAGGGGCTTTCTTT.

V usage is TRBV19 and J usage is TRBJ2-2; the match to TRBD1 covers 9 bases. With 3 bases clipped from V and 6 bases from J, the junction kept 5 bases outside the gene matches. The CDR3 consists of 15 residues. Per germline, CDR1 LNHDA and CDR2 SQIVND (reference sequence). The CDR3 nucleotides read TGTGCCAGTAGTATGGACAGGGGTCATCCCGGGGAGCTGTTTTTT. Protein sequence: CASSMDRGHPGELFF. Together with reference TRBV19 and TRBJ2-2, the CDR3 gives the full variable domain: DGGITQSPKYLFRKEGQNVTLSCEQNLNHDAMYWYRQDPGQGLRLIYYSQIVNDFQKGDIAEGYSVSREKKESFPLTVTSAQKNPTAFYLCASSMDRGHPGELFFGEGSRLTVL.

This clone has a handful of counts. This chain uses TRBV6-1 with TRBJ1-1; 10 nucleotides line up with TRBD1. This CDR3 has 14 residues. The J segment lost 8 bases and the V segment lost 5 bases, leaving 8 bases of the junction unmatched. Germline V CDR1 and CDR2: MNHNS, SASEGT. The CDR3 DNA is TGTGCCAGCAGTCGAGGACAGGGGGAGGGCGAAGCTTTCTTT. Translating it yields CASSRGQGEGEAFF.

This clone turned up a few times. V is TRBV27 and J is TRBJ2-4; a possible D gene is TRBD1 (5 bases). This CDR3 is 14 amino acids long. CDR1 is MNHEY, CDR2 SMNVEV, per germline (reference sequence). The V and J ends lost 5 bases and 0 bases respectively, with 8 bases between them. Here the CDR3 DNA reads TGTGCCAGCAGTCCAGGGTTAGCCAAAAACATTCAGTACTTC. Its translation is CASSPGLAKNIQYF.

J is TRBJ2-1 and V is TRBV29-1; D unresolved. The CDR3 has 11 residues. CDR1 SQVTM and CDR2 ANQGSEA come from the germline V gene. V lost 4 bases, J lost 8 bases, and 9 bases lay in between. The CDR3 coding sequence is TGCAGCGTTGTATCCCGGGATGAGCAGTTCTTC. It translates to CSVVSRDEQFF.

The chain employs TRBV30 and TRBJ2-5, with 12 bases lining up with TRBD2. With 2 bases clipped from V and 3 bases from J, the junction kept 7 bases outside the gene matches. The CDR3 is 16 amino acids. The germline V gene has CDR1 GTSNPN and CDR2 SVGIG (reference sequence). The CDR3 loop is CAWSTGLAGSKETQYF. The CDR3 region has the DNA TGTGCCTGGAGTACTGGACTAGCGGGGAGTAAAGAGACCCAGTACTTC.